The 5 T cell receptor beta chains below all came from one sample that was sequenced in a study of graft-versus-host responses after intestinal transplantation. Their antigen targets remain unknown. Profiled with immunoSEQ multiplex PCR; TCRdb holds only in-frame clones, not every one. This table holds more than 90,000 clones, 85% to 95% found once. The specimen comprised unstimulated CD8+ T cells sorted from spleen or lymph node cells, sampled before transplant. All receptors derive from a human donor who was the organ donor for an intestinal transplant.

The chain carries TRBV6-5 and TRBJ2-1; D remains unclear. CDR3 length: 13 amino acids. Germline CDR1 MNHEY, CDR2 SVGAGI. V was shortened by 2 bases and J by 7 bases, with 9 bases between the two germline ends. The CDR3 region is CASSYPTWNEQFF. As DNA, the CDR3 is TGTGCCAGCAGTTACCCAACTTGGAATGAGCAGTTCTTC.

V is TRBV2 and J is TRBJ1-1; TRBD1 matches at 9 bases. This CDR3 has 14 amino acids. V lost 8 bases to trimming and J lost 4 bases; unmatched junction nucleotides: 8. Germline CDR1 reads SNHLY; CDR2 reads FYNNEI. This CDR3 reads CASSPGTGSTEAFF. The CDR3, as DNA: TGTGCCAGCTCCCCGGGGACAGGGAGCACTGAAGCTTTCTTT.

This chain uses TRBV2 with TRBJ1-1, with TRBD1 as a possible D gene (6 bases). Germline V gene sequence: CDR1 SNHLY, CDR2 FYNNEI. There are 13 residues in the CDR3. The V gene lost 7 bases and the J gene lost 0 bases, with 9 bases spanning the gap. The CDR3 sequence: CASTGAMNTEAFF. The CDR3 DNA reads as TGTGCCAGCACAGGGGCCATGAACACTGAAGCTTTCTTT.

The CDR3 loop is CASSRNMNTEAFF. The CDR3 DNA follows: TGTGCCAGCAGTAGGAACATGAACACTGAAGCTTTCTTT. The chain couples TRBV6-5 to TRBJ1-1; D gene unclear. V was cut by 5 bases and J by 0 bases, with 7 bases left in between. This CDR3 contains 13 residues. The germline gives CDR1 MNHEY, CDR2 SVGAGI.

J is TRBJ2-7 and V is TRBV7-2; D ambiguous. Per germline, CDR1 SGHTA and CDR2 FQGNSA. This CDR3 contains 13 residues. The germline V and J ends were trimmed by 1 base and 5 bases, with 9 bases remaining between them. CDR3 in amino acids: CASSLGLANEQYF. The CDR3 coding sequence is TGTGCCAGCAGCTTAGGTTTAGCAAACGAGCAGTACTTC.